This TCR beta chain was found in a study of regulatory T cells in long-lasting Graves disease. At the level of the study: Newly diagnosed Graves' patients had under 3 months of antithyroid drugs.

This clonotype has just a few counts. Its specificity is not known. Overall study results and limits: The analysis examined peripheral blood only and excluded thyroid tissue.

Time point meaning: newly diagnosed GD, antithyroid drugs for less than 3 months. Researchers made the TCR library from RNA that was extracted from PBMCs. Sequencing libraries for TCR beta were prepared with iRepertoire HTBI primers and Arm-PCR of CDR3 regions. TCRdb itself ran the multiplex PCR reads through MiXCR, one entry per CDR3 protein. The repertoire holds about 520,000 distinct CDR3 sequences, approximately 12% seen once, with more than 8% in the top ten. These data were also reused for a study on T cells in Graves' hyperthyroidism and ophthalmopathy. That source reports: Within blood appeared most thyroid clonotypes that had expanded above 0.001.

Sequenced here: peripheral blood mononuclear cells (PBMCs), sampled at new diagnosis, from a patient treated with antithyroid drugs. The source of this sequence is a woman aged 25 to 39 with Graves disease.

DNA of the CDR3: TGTGCCAGCAGTTACGGGGGACCGCATAATTCACCCCTCCACTTT. Translation: CASSYGGPHNSPLHF. The V gene is TRBV6-2 or TRBV6-3, the J gene TRBJ1-6; a weak D match, TRBD1 (5 bases). This CDR3 comprises 15 residues. Trimming removed 2 bases at V and 5 bases at J, with 10 bases between. Germline lookup yields CDR1 MNHEY and CDR2 SVGEGT.